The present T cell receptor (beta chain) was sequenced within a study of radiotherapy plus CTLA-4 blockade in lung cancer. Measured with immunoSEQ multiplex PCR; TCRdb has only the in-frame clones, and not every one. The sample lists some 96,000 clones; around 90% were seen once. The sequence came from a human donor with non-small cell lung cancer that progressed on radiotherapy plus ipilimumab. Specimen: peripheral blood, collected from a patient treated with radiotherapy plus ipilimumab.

Here the CDR3 DNA reads TGTGCCAGCAGAAGGGAGGTGGGACAGCGTAACACTGAAGCTTTCTTT. It specifies CASRREVGQRNTEAFF. The chain couples TRBV2 to TRBJ1-1; 7 positions match TRBD1. The CDR3 covers 16 residues. J was trimmed by 2 bases and V by 6 bases; bases with no gene match: 12. The germline CDR1 and CDR2 sequences are SNHLY and FYNNEI.